The 13 T cell receptor beta chains presented below share a single source sample, sequenced in a study of shared clonotypes between healthy human individuals. Sequenced by immunoSEQ multiplex PCR; TCRdb stores in-frame clones only, minus some. The table records roughly 2,000,000 clones, around 93% of them present only once. Naive CD8 cells were CD45RO-negative, positively selected for CCR7, excluding terminally differentiated effector memory CD45RA+ cells. The sequenced sample was naive CD8+ T cells from PBMCs. These receptors were taken from a man between 18 and 29 years old in good health. Some clones in this sample may be carry-over from other donors' samples.

DNA for the CDR3: TGTGCCAGCAGCTTAGGGCGGGGAGCAAGCACTGAAGCTTTCTTT. This codes for CASSLGRGASTEAFF. The gene calls are TRBV11-3 and TRBJ1-1, with unresolved D. The V gene lost 1 base and the J gene lost 4 bases, with 13 bases spanning the gap. This CDR3 is 15 amino acids long. Per the germline V gene, CDR1 is SGHNT and CDR2 is YENEEA.

This clone was detected only once. This chain connects TRBV30 to TRBJ2-1; D may be TRBD1 or TRBD2 (6 bases each). Germline loops: CDR1 GTSNPN, CDR2 SVGIG (reference sequence). Trimming left V 0 bases short and J 10 bases short, with 16 bases between. The CDR3 consists of 14 residues. In DNA, the CDR3 is TGTGCCTGGAGTGTAGGGGGACTGCTAGCGGAGCAGTTCTTC. Residues: CAWSVGGLLAEQFF.

V is TRBV28 and J is TRBJ2-5, with D possibly matching TRBD1 (8 bases). Germline lookup yields CDR1 MDHEN and CDR2 SYDVKM. V was clipped by 5 bases and J by 5 bases, with 18 bases between them. The CDR3 consists of 15 residues. CDR3 sequence reads: CASSTPDRGGETQYF. DNA of the CDR3: TGTGCCAGCAGTACGCCTGACAGGGGAGGGGAGACCCAGTACTTC.

The V gene is TRBV7-8, the J gene TRBJ2-7, with 14 bases identical to TRBD2. This CDR3 is built from 16 residues. The ends lost 5 bases at V and 6 bases at J; junction bases unmatched: 9. CDR1 and CDR2 (germline): SGHVS, FQNEAQ. CDR3 region: CASSARLAGGPSEQYF. The CDR3 bases are TGTGCCAGCAGCGCTAGACTAGCGGGAGGGCCCTCCGAGCAGTACTTC. The full variable domain, completed using reference TRBV7-8 and TRBJ2-7, is GAGVSQSPRYKVAKRGQDVALRCDPISGHVSLFWYQQALGQGPEFLTYFQNEAQLDKSGLPSDRFFAERPEGSVSTLKIQRTQQEDSAVYLCASSARLAGGPSEQYFGPGTRLTVT.

The sample holds one count of this clone. The V and J genes are TRBV7-9 and TRBJ2-3; no clear D. This CDR3 is built from 16 residues. V lost 1 base to trimming and J lost 0 bases, with 11 bases between them. Germline V gene sequence: CDR1 SEHNR, CDR2 FQNEAQ (reference sequence). CDR3 DNA sequence: TGTGCCAGCAGCTTAGGCACGTTTGCTAGCACAGATACGCAGTATTTT. This codes for CASSLGTFASTDTQYF.

DNA of the CDR3: TGTGCCAGCAGCTTAGGCGGCTCCGAAGTTGGCACAGATACGCAGTATTTT. This encodes CASSLGGSEVGTDTQYF. The chain has TRBV7-9 and TRBJ2-3, with D hard to call. V lost 1 base to trimming and J lost 1 base, with 15 bases between them. The CDR3 loop spans 17 amino acids. Looked up from germline, CDR1 is SEHNR and CDR2 is FQNEAQ (reference sequence).

V gene TRBV5-1 combines with J gene TRBJ2-3; TRBD2 matches 10 bases. The CDR3 is 17 amino acids. The germline V gene has CDR1 SGHRS and CDR2 YFSETQ. V lost 3 bases to trimming and J lost 3 bases; unmatched junction nucleotides: 10. The CDR3 loop is CASSSGAEREGTDTQYF. Written as DNA, the CDR3 is TGCGCCAGCAGCTCTGGTGCAGAGCGGGAGGGTACAGATACGCAGTATTTT.

This chain links TRBV28 with TRBJ1-2, with TRBD1 identical over 9 bases. CDR1 and CDR2 from the germline V gene are MDHEN and SYDVKM. V lost 5 bases and J lost 10; bases outside the gene matches: 11. The CDR3 has 14 residues. For the CDR3, the DNA is TGTGCCAGCAGTATCACCGGGACAGGGACGGACTACACCTTC. Translation: CASSITGTGTDYTF.

The chain recombines TRBV19 with TRBJ1-1, with a possible D match to TRBD1 (5 bases). Trimming took off 6 bases at V and 5 bases at J, with 13 bases between the two ends. This CDR3 comprises 13 residues. Germline CDR1 and CDR2: LNHDA and SQIVND (reference sequence). Written as DNA, the CDR3 is TGTGCCAGTAGCGAGGGGTATTATACTGAAGCTTTCTTT. Translating it yields CASSEGYYTEAFF.

The chain joins TRBV18 to TRBJ2-1, with D uncertain. CDR1 is KGHSH, CDR2 LQKENI, per germline. The V and J ends lost 3 bases and 14 bases respectively, with 17 bases between them. This CDR3 has 13 amino acids. The CDR3 region is CASSPPTVGSEFF. In DNA form, the CDR3 reads TGTGCCAGCTCACCCCCCACGGTAGGGTCGGAGTTCTTC.

The table lists this clone with a count of one. The chain couples TRBV10-3 to TRBJ2-1; 7 bases agree with TRBD1. The CDR3 spans 14 residues. Unmatched junction bases numbered 13, after V lost 11 bases and J lost 6 bases. Germline V gene lookup returns CDR1 ENHRY and CDR2 SYGVKD. The CDR3 sequence: CASGQVPSSNEQFF. The CDR3, as DNA: TGTGCCTCCGGACAGGTCCCTTCATCCAATGAGCAGTTCTTC.

V and J are TRBV28 and TRBJ2-5, with no clear D. The CDR3 has 13 residues. Germline CDR1 and CDR2: MDHEN and SYDVKM. Trimming left V 4 bases short and J 5 bases short, with 11 bases between. The CDR3 protein is CASSSNLGETQYF. The CDR3 DNA sequence: TGTGCCAGCAGTTCCAACCTGGGGGAGACCCAGTACTTC. Based on the CDR3 plus reference TRBV28 and TRBJ2-5, the full variable domain is DVKVTQSSRYLVKRTGEKVFLECVQDMDHENMFWYRQDPGLGLRLIYFSYDVKMKEKGDIPEGYSVSREKKERFSLILESASTNQTSMYLCASSSNLGETQYFGPGTRLLVL.

The chain links TRBV10-3 to TRBJ2-7, with D possibly being TRBD1 (5 bases). The CDR3 sequence is 14 residues long. V was pared by 0 bases and J by 3 bases, with 9 bases between. Germline loops: CDR1 ENHRY, CDR2 SYGVKD. DNA of the CDR3: TGTGCCATCAGTGAGTCGATGCAGGGCTACGAGCAGTACTTC. This sequence encodes CAISESMQGYEQYF.